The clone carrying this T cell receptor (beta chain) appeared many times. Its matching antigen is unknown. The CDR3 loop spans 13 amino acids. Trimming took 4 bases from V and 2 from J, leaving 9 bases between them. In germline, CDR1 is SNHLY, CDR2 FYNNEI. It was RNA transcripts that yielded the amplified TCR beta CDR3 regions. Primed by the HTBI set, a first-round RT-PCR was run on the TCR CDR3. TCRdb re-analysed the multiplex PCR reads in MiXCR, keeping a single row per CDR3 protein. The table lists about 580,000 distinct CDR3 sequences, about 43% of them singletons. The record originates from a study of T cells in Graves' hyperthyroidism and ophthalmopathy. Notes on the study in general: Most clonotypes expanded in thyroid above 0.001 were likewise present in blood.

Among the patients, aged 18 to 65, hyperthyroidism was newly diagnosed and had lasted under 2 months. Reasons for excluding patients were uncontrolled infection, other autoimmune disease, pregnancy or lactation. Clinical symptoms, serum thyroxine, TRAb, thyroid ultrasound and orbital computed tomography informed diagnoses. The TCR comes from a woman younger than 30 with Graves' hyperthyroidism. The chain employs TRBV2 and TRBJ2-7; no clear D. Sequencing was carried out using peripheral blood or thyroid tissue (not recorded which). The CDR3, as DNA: TGTGCCAGCAGTGCCGGGCAACCCTACGAGCAGTACTTC. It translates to CASSAGQPYEQYF.